This T cell receptor beta chain originates from a study of T cell responses to AZD1222 COVID-19 vaccine. Study observations and caveats: Of spike-specific TCRs, nearly half reportedly target regions left unmutated in variants.

The CDR3 extends over 13 amino acids. Germline V gene data show CDR1 as SGHRS and CDR2 as YFSETQ. V was shortened by 1 base and J by 2 bases, with 6 bases between the two germline ends. Method: immunoSEQ multiplex PCR; TCRdb's copy keeps in-frame clones and lacks some. The table shows roughly 150,000 clones, with about nine tenths occurring only once. Both about-4-week and about-12-week second-dose recipients were combined. Remarks on this clone: What it recognizes is unknown.

This TCR derives from an adult who received the AZD1222 COVID-19 vaccine. The specimen was peripheral blood, collected 28 days after the second AZD1222 dose. The chain combines TRBV5-1 with TRBJ2-5; the D is unclear. In DNA form, the CDR3 reads TGCGCCAGCAGCTTGCAAAGACAAGAGACCCAGTACTTC. This translates into CASSLQRQETQYF.